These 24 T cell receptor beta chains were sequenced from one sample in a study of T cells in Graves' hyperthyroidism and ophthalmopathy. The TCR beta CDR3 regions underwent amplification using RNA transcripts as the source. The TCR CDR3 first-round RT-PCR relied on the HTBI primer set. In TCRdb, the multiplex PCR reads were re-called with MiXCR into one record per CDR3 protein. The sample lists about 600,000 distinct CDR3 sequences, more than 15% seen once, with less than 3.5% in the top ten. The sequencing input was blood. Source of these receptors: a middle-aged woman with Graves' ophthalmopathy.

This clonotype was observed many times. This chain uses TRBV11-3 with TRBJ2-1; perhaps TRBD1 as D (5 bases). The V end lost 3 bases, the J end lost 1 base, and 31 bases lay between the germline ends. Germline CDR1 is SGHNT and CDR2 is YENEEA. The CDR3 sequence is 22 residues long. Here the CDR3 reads CASSFDLIRDRPRDISYNEQFF. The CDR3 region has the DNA TGTGCCAGCAGCTTCGATCTCATCCGAGACCGTCCCAGGGATATATCCTACAATGAGCAGTTCTTC.

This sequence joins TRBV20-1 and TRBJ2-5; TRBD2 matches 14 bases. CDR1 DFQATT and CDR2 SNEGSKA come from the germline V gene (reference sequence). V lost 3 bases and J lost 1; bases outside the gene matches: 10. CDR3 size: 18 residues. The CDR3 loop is CSARGMGLAGALQETQYF. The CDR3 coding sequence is TGCAGTGCTAGGGGAATGGGACTAGCGGGGGCACTCCAAGAGACCCAGTACTTC.

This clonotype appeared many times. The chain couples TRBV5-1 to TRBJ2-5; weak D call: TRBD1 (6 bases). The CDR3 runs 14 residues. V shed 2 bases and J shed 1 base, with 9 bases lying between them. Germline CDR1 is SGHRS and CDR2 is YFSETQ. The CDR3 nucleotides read TGCGCCAGCAGCTTACAGGGAGCCCAAGAGACCCAGTACTTC. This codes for CASSLQGAQETQYF.

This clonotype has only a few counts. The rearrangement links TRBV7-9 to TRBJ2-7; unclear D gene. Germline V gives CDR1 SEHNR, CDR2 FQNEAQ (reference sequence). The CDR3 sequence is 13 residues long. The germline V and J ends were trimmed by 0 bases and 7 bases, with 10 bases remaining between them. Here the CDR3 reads CASSLAPAVEQYF. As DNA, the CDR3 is TGTGCCAGCAGCTTAGCCCCGGCAGTGGAGCAGTACTTC.

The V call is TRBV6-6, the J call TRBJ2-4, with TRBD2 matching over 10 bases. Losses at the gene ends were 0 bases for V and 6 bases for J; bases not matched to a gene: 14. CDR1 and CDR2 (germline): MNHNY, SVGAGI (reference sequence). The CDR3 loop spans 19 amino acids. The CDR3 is CASSYSPSGSLPRGNIQYF. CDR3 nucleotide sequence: TGTGCCAGCAGTTACTCACCTAGCGGGAGCCTCCCCCGAGGAAACATTCAGTACTTC.

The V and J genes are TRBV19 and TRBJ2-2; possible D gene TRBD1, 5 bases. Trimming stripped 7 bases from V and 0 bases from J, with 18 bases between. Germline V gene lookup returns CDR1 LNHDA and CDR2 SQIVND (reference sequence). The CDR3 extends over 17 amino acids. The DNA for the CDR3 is TGTGCCAGTATCCCAGGGCATATCGCCCCGAACACCGGGGAGCTGTTTTTT. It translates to CASIPGHIAPNTGELFF.

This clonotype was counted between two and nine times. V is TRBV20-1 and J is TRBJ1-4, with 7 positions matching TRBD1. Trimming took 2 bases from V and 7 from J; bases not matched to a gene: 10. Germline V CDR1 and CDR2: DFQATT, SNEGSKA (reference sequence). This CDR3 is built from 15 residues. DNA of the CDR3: TGCAGTGCTAGAACCCAGACAGGGTTGGTTGAAAAACTGTTTTTT. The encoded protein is CSARTQTGLVEKLFF.

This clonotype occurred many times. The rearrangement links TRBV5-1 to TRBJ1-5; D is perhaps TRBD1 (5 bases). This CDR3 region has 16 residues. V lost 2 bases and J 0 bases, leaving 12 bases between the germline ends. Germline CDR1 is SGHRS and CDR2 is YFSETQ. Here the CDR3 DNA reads TGCGCCAGCAGCTTTGAAGGGACGGCTAGCAATCAGCCCCAGCATTTT. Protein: CASSFEGTASNQPQHF.

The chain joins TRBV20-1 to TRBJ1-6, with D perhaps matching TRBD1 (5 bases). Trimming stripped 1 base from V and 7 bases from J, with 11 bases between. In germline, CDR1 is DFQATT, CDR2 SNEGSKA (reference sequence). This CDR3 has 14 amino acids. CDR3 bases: TGCAGTGCTAGAGCGGGGGTGGCGAATTCACCCCTCCACTTT. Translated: CSARAGVANSPLHF.

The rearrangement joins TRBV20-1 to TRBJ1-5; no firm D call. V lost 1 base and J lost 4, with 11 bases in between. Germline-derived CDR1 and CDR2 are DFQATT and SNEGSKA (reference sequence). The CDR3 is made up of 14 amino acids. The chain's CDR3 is CSARGPYGNQPQHF. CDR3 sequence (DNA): TGCAGTGCTAGAGGCCCCTACGGGAATCAGCCCCAGCATTTT.

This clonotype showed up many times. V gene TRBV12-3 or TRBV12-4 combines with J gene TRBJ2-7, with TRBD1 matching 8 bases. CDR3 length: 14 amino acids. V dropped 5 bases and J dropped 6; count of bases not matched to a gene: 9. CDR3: CASSPRQGWSEQYF. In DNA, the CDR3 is TGTGCCAGCAGTCCTCGACAGGGGTGGTCCGAGCAGTACTTC.

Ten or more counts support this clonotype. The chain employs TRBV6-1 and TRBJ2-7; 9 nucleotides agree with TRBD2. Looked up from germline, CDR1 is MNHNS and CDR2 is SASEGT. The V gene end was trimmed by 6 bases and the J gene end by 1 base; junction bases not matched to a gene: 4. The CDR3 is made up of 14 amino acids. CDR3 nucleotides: TGTGCCAGCAGCGACGGACTAGCGTCCTACGAGCAGTACTTC. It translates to CASSDGLASYEQYF.

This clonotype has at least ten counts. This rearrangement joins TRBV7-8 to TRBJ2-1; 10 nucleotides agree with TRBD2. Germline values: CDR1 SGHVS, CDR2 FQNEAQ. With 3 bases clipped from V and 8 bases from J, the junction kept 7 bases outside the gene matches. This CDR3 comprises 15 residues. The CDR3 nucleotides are TGTGCCAGCAGCTTGAGATCTAGCGGGAGTTATGAGCAGTTCTTC. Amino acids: CASSLRSSGSYEQFF.

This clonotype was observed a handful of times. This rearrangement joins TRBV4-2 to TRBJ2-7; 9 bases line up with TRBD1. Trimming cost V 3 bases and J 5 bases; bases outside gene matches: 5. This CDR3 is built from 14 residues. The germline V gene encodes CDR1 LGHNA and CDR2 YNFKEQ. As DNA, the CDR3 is TGTGCCAGCAGCCAGCGACAGGGGGTAAACGAGCAGTACTTC. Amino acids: CASSQRQGVNEQYF.

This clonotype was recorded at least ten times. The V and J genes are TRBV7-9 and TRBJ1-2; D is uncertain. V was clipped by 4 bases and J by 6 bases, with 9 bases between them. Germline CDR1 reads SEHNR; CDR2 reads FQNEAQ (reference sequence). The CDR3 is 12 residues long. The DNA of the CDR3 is TGTGCCAGCAGCTCCCGTGTCCATGGCTACACCTTC. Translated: CASSSRVHGYTF.

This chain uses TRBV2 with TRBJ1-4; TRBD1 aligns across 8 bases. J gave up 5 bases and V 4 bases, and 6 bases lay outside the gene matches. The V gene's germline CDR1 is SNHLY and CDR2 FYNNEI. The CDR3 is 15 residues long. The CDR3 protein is CASSGTGNYNEKLFF. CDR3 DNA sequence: TGTGCCAGCAGTGGGACAGGGAATTACAATGAAAAACTGTTTTTT. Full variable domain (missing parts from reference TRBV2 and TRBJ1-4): EPEVTQTPSHQVTQMGQEVILRCVPISNHLYFYWYRQILGQKVEFLVSFYNNEISEKSEIFDDQFSVERPDGSNFTLKIRSTKLEDSAMYFCASSGTGNYNEKLFFGSGTQLSVL.

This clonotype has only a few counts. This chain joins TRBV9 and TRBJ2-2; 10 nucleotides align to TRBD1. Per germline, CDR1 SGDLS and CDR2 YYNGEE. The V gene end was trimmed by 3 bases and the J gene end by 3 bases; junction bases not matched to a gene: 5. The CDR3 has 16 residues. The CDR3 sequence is CASSARDRGDTGELFF. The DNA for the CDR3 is TGTGCCAGCAGCGCCCGGGACAGGGGAGACACCGGGGAGCTGTTTTTT. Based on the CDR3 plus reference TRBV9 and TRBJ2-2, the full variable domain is DSGVTQTPKHLITATGQRVTLRCSPRSGDLSVYWYQQSLDQGLQFLIQYYNGEERAKGNILERFSAQQFPDLHSELNLSSLELGDSALYFCASSARDRGDTGELFFGEGSRLTVL.

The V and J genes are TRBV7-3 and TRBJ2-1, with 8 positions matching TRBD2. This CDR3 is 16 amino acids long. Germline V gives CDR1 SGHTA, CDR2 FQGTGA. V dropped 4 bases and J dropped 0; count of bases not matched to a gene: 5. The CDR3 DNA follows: TGTGCCAGCAGCTCCCTAGGGACTAGCTCCTACAATGAGCAGTTCTTC. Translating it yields CASSSLGTSSYNEQFF.

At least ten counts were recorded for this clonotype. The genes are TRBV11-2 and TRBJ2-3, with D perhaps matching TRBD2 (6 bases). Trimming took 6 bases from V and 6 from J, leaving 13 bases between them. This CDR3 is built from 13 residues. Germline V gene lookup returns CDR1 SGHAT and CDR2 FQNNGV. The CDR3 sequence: CASRYPGADTQYF. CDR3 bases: TGTGCCAGCAGGTACCCGGGAGCTGATACGCAGTATTTT.

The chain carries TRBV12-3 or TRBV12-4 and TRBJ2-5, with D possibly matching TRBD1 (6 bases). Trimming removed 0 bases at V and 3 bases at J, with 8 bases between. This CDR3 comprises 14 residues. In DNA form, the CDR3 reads TGTGCCAGCAGTTTAGCGTCAGGGGAAGAGACCCAGTACTTC. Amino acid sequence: CASSLASGEETQYF.

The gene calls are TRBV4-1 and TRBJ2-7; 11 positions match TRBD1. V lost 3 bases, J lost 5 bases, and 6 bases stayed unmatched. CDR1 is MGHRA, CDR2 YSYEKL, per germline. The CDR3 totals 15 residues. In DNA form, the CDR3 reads TGCGCCAGCAGCCAGTCGGACAGGGGGCCCCACGAGCAGTACTTC. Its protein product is CASSQSDRGPHEQYF.

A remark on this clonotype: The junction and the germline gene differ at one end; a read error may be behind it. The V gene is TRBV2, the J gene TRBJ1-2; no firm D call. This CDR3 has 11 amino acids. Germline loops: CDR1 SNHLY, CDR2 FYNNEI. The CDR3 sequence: CASSAGYDYTF. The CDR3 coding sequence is TGTGCCAGCAGCGCGGGGTATGACTACACCTTC.

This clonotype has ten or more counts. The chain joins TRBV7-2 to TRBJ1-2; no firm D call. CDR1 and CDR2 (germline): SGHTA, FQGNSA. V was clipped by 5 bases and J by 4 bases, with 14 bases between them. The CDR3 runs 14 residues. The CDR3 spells CASSTQDKIYGYTF. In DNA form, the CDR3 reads TGTGCCAGCAGCACGCAAGACAAAATCTATGGCTACACCTTC.

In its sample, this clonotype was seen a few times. The DNA of the CDR3 is TGCAGTGCTTCAGGCACTGAAGCTTTCTTT. Encoded protein: CSASGTEAFF. V gene TRBV20-1 combines with J gene TRBJ1-1; D gene unclear. The CDR3 has 10 residues. V gave up 5 bases and J gave up 4 bases, with 5 bases separating them. The germline V gene encodes CDR1 DFQATT and CDR2 SNEGSKA (reference sequence).